The sequence of this T cell receptor (beta chain) was determined in a study of cytomegalovirus exposure and HLA in healthy donors. This cohort consisted of healthy bone marrow donors. Of note for this clone: What it binds is not known.

This CDR3 has 16 amino acids. Germline V gene lookup returns CDR1 SGHRS and CDR2 YFSETQ. The germline V and J ends were trimmed by 7 bases and 3 bases, with 20 bases remaining between them. PCR amplification relied on 60 Vbeta primers (plus 13 Jbeta primers). Only in-frame clones appear in the TCRdb table, and some are missing; sequencing was by immunoSEQ multiplex PCR. The sample consists of approximately 220,000 clones, 70% to 80% of them appearing once. Broader study findings: Specific recognition of CMV antigens was confirmed in vitro for a few chains (all CMV-associated). With high specificity and sensitivity, the classifier reportedly diagnosed cytomegalovirus status.

The source is a man aged 35-49 years in good health and CMV-seronegative. The sequenced material came from PBMCs. The chain carries TRBV5-1 and TRBJ1-3; D is perhaps TRBD1 (6 bases). The CDR3 sequence: CASRPSTGFGGNTIYF. The DNA of the CDR3 is TGCGCCAGCCGACCCTCGACAGGATTCGGTGGAAACACCATATATTTT.